What follows are 9 T cell receptor beta chains derived from one specimen sequenced in a study of T cells in Graves' hyperthyroidism and ophthalmopathy. The source material, RNA transcripts, was used to amplify TCR beta CDR3 regions. HTBI primers were used for first-round RT-PCR of the TCR CDR3. One entry per CDR3 protein, called by TCRdb with MiXCR from the multiplex PCR reads. The data contain 800,000 or so distinct CDR3 sequences, roughly 40% of them singletons. Sequenced sample: blood. These TCRs come from a man aged 18 to 29 with Graves' hyperthyroidism.

This clonotype was observed at least ten times. This rearrangement joins TRBV2 to TRBJ2-6, with D uncertain. Germline V gives CDR1 SNHLY, CDR2 FYNNEI. V was cut by 0 bases and J by 1 base, with 7 bases left in between. The CDR3 is made up of 16 amino acids. This chain's CDR3 is CASSEALMSGANVLTF. In DNA, the CDR3 is TGTGCCAGCAGTGAAGCGCTTATGTCTGGGGCCAACGTCCTGACTTTC.

This clonotype was detected ten times or more. The chain recombines TRBV9 with TRBJ1-6; 7 bases align to TRBD1. Germline CDR1 and CDR2: SGDLS and YYNGEE. The CDR3 covers 14 residues. Losses at the gene ends were 6 bases for V and 7 bases for J; bases not matched to a gene: 7. The CDR3 DNA reads as TGTGCCAGCACCAGGGGGACAGACAATTCACCCCTCCACTTT. This sequence encodes CASTRGTDNSPLHF. The full variable domain, its missing parts supplied by reference TRBV9 and TRBJ1-6, is DSGVTQTPKHLITATGQRVTLRCSPRSGDLSVYWYQQSLDQGLQFLIQYYNGEERAKGNILERFSAQQFPDLHSELNLSSLELGDSALYFCASTRGTDNSPLHFGNGTRLTVT.

This clonotype was observed a handful of times. J is TRBJ2-7 and V is TRBV12-3 or TRBV12-4, with D hard to call. The CDR3 spans 14 residues. The V and J ends lost 0 bases and 5 bases respectively, with 11 bases between them. The CDR3 loop is CASSLAARSDEQYF. In nucleotides, the CDR3 is TGTGCCAGCAGTTTAGCAGCCCGGTCGGACGAGCAGTACTTC.

This chain joins TRBV19 and TRBJ2-7, with D uncertain. Between the trimmed V and J ends, which lost 11 bases and 2 bases, there was a span of 16 bases. The germline V gene encodes CDR1 LNHDA and CDR2 SQIVND (reference sequence). The CDR3 spans 13 residues. The CDR3 nucleotides are TGTGCCTGGAGTATTCCGGGTACCTACGAGCAGTACTTC. It yields the protein CAWSIPGTYEQYF.

J is TRBJ2-7 and V is TRBV25-1; the D gene could be TRBD1 or TRBD2 (5 bases each). This CDR3 region has 14 residues. The germline CDR1 and CDR2 sequences are MGHDK and SYGVNS. The CDR3 is CASFGTPSSYEQYF. As DNA, the CDR3 is TGTGCTAGTTTCGGGACGCCAAGCTCCTACGAGCAGTACTTC.

This clonotype appeared a few times. This chain connects TRBV7-2 to TRBJ2-7, with 9 bases matching TRBD1. With V trimmed by 4 bases and J by 5 bases, 9 bases remained unmatched. This CDR3 spans 15 amino acids. The germline CDR1 and CDR2 sequences are SGHTA and FQGNSA. Written as DNA, the CDR3 is TGTGCCAGCAGCTGGACGGGACAGGGTCAAAACGAGCAGTACTTC. Residues: CASSWTGQGQNEQYF.

The chain uses TRBV12-3 or TRBV12-4 and TRBJ2-5; TRBD2 matches 12 bases. The CDR3 has 15 amino acids. Trimming cost V 6 bases and J 4 bases; bases outside gene matches: 6. The CDR3: CASRRATSGGETQYF. The CDR3, as DNA: TGTGCCAGCAGAAGGGCGACTAGCGGGGGAGAGACCCAGTACTTC.

About this clonotype: One junction end does not reproduce the germline sequence, and a read error may be involved. The chain is built from TRBV10-3 and TRBJ1-5; unclear D gene. CDR1 and CDR2 (germline): ENHRY, SYGVKD. The CDR3 is 15 amino acids. The CDR3 loop is CASSYMNRRNQPQHF. The CDR3 DNA is TGTGCCAGCAGTTATATGAACAGACGCAATCAGCCCCAGCATTTT.

In the case of this clonotype: Relative to the germline gene, one junction end is altered; a read error may explain this. The chain has TRBV5-1 and TRBJ2-2; possibly TRBD1 for D (6 bases). From germline, CDR1 is SGHRS and CDR2 YFSETQ. This CDR3 has 10 residues. CDR3 nucleotide sequence: TGCGCCAGCAAAGCAGGGGAGCTGCTTTTT. Residues: CASKAGELLF.